The next 14 T cell receptor beta chains were all read from a single sample in a study of OX40 agonist ivuxolimab in advanced cancers. Profiled with immunoSEQ multiplex PCR; TCRdb holds only in-frame clones, not every one. The table has about 47,000 clones, under 90% seen once; the top ten hold 1.5% to 2%. The sample here was CD4+ or CD8+ T cells sorted from blood, taken in a trial of the OX40 agonist ivuxolimab. These receptors came from an adult with an advanced solid tumor such as melanoma, head and neck, liver or kidney cancer.

The genes are TRBV27 and TRBJ2-7, with D maybe TRBD1 (5 bases). The V end was cut by 2 bases, the J end by 3 bases, with 8 bases between. Looked up from germline, CDR1 is MNHEY and CDR2 is SMNVEV (reference sequence). The CDR3 runs 13 residues. DNA for the CDR3: TGTGCCAGCAGTTTACAGGGTGACTACGAGCAGTACTTC. Its translation is CASSLQGDYEQYF.

The count of this clone is one. The V and J genes are TRBV27 and TRBJ2-7, with a tentative D call TRBD2 (7 bases). The CDR3 extends over 13 amino acids. Trimming left V 6 bases short and J 4 bases short, with 13 bases between. Germline-derived CDR1 and CDR2 are MNHEY and SMNVEV (reference sequence). The CDR3 sequence is CASSQQGGYEQYF. The CDR3 nucleotides read TGTGCCAGCAGCCAACAGGGAGGGTACGAGCAGTACTTC.

A remark on this clone: The same CDR3 arises from other DNA sequences in this sample as well. DNA for the CDR3: TGTGCCAGCAGCGTGGGGGGATACACTGAAGCTTTCTTT. Encoded protein: CASSVGGYTEAFF. The chain recombines TRBV9 with TRBJ1-1; weak D call: TRBD1 (5 bases). The CDR3 sequence is 13 residues long. Deletions cut 2 bases from V and 3 bases from J, with 8 bases between. CDR1 and CDR2 from the germline V gene are SGDLS and YYNGEE.

V and J are TRBV9 and TRBJ2-7; D assignment may be TRBD1 or TRBD2 (5 bases each). CDR1 is SGDLS, CDR2 YYNGEE, per germline. CDR3 length: 15 amino acids. V was shortened by 2 bases and J by 6 bases, with 18 bases between the two germline ends. The CDR3 nucleotides read TGTGCCAGCAGCGTCGCTTCTGCGGTTGGGGGCGAGCAGTACTTC. As protein: CASSVASAVGGEQYF.

This clone was picked up a small number of times. The chain links TRBV7-8 to TRBJ2-2; a possible D gene is TRBD2 (6 bases). The CDR3 has 16 residues. V was shortened by 5 bases and J by 4 bases, with 17 bases between the two germline ends. Per the germline V gene, CDR1 is SGHVS and CDR2 is FQNEAQ. This CDR3 is CASSPTRLVVTGELFF. CDR3 nucleotide sequence: TGTGCCAGCAGCCCGACGAGACTAGTTGTCACCGGGGAGCTGTTTTTT.

The rearrangement links TRBV5-6 to TRBJ2-3; 7 bases agree with TRBD2. With V trimmed by 5 bases and J by 2 bases, 8 bases remained unmatched. Germline-derived CDR1 and CDR2 are SGHDT and YYEEEE. CDR3 size: 15 residues. The DNA for the CDR3 is TGTGCCAGCAGTCTAACAAGCGGGAACACAGATACGCAGTATTTT. Its translation: CASSLTSGNTDTQYF.

This sequence joins TRBV19 and TRBJ2-1; TRBD2 agrees at 9 bases. From germline, CDR1 is LNHDA and CDR2 SQIVND (reference sequence). The CDR3 length is 15 residues. The junction had 7 bases not matched to a gene; V was cut back by 3 bases and J by 7 bases. CDR3: CASSMSSGRNNEQFF. CDR3 bases: TGTGCCAGTAGTATGAGTAGCGGGAGAAATAATGAGCAGTTCTTC.

The V and J genes are TRBV7-3 and TRBJ2-1, with 9 bases matching TRBD2. V shed 2 bases, J shed 12 bases, and the junction held 11 bases outside the gene matches. Germline CDR1 reads SGHTA; CDR2 reads FQGTGA. This CDR3 is 15 amino acids long. Here the CDR3 DNA reads TGTGCCAGCAGCTTAGGCGCGGGAGGGGTGACTGCGCAGTTCTTC. It translates to CASSLGAGGVTAQFF.

The V call is TRBV28, the J call TRBJ1-4, with a weak D call TRBD1 (6 bases). CDR3 size: 14 residues. The V and J ends lost 6 bases and 0 bases respectively, with 8 bases between them. Germline CDR1 is MDHEN and CDR2 is SYDVKM. The CDR3 DNA sequence: TGTGCCAGCAGCGCAGGGGCAACTAATGAAAAACTGTTTTTT. Translation gives CASSAGATNEKLFF.

The gene calls are TRBV4-3 and TRBJ1-4; TRBD1 agrees at 11 bases. The CDR3 contains 16 residues. The V and J ends lost 2 bases and 8 bases, in that order; junction bases with no gene match: 7. Germline V gene sequence: CDR1 LGHNA, CDR2 YSLEER. Here the CDR3 reads CASSQLGQGAREKLFF. CDR3 DNA: TGCGCCAGCAGCCAACTCGGACAGGGGGCTCGAGAAAAACTGTTTTTT.

This clone was seen just once. The chain couples TRBV11-2 to TRBJ2-7; D is unresolved. This CDR3 has 15 residues. Deletions cut 6 bases from V and 0 bases from J, with 15 bases between. The V gene's germline CDR1 is SGHAT and CDR2 FQNNGV. CDR3 sequence: CASSFLDKSSYEQYF. CDR3 bases: TGTGCCAGCAGTTTTCTTGATAAGAGCTCCTACGAGCAGTACTTC.

CDR3 coding DNA: TGTGCCAGCAGCCGGGGAGCAACTAATGAAAAACTGTTTTTT. Translation gives CASSRGATNEKLFF. The rearrangement links TRBV2 to TRBJ1-4; D unclear. Germline V lookup: CDR1 SNHLY, CDR2 FYNNEI. CDR3 size: 14 residues. The V end lost 6 bases, the J end lost 0 bases, and 8 bases lay between the germline ends.

The V call is TRBV18, the J call TRBJ1-5, with TRBD1 matching over 7 bases. This CDR3 spans 15 amino acids. The trim removed 1 base at V and 10 bases at J, leaving 10 bases unmatched. Germline values: CDR1 KGHSH, CDR2 LQKENI. The CDR3 protein is CASSPQADQGGPQHF. The CDR3, as DNA: TGTGCCAGCTCACCACAGGCAGACCAGGGGGGTCCCCAGCATTTT.

This clone was found a few times. This sequence joins TRBV19 and TRBJ2-5; 9 nucleotides agree with TRBD1. V lost 5 bases to trimming and J lost 5 bases; unmatched junction nucleotides: 12. The germline V gene has CDR1 LNHDA and CDR2 SQIVND (reference sequence). CDR3 length equals 16 residues. CDR3 residues: CASSPSLDRGGETQYF. As DNA, the CDR3 is TGTGCCAGTAGTCCTAGCCTCGACAGGGGGGGTGAGACCCAGTACTTC. Full variable domain (missing parts from reference TRBV19 and TRBJ2-5): DGGITQSPKYLFRKEGQNVTLSCEQNLNHDAMYWYRQDPGQGLRLIYYSQIVNDFQKGDIAEGYSVSREKKESFPLTVTSAQKNPTAFYLCASSPSLDRGGETQYFGPGTRLLVL.